Sequencing of this TCR beta chain was carried out in a study of neoadjuvant anti-PD-1 for oral cavity cancer. TCRdb's copy holds only in-frame clones and misses some; the assay was immunoSEQ multiplex PCR. Of approximately 9,400 clones in the sample, less than 70% were seen once. Time point of the sample: after neoadjuvant nivolumab, at surgical resection. These newly diagnosed stage II-IVA oral cavity squamous cell carcinoma patients had no prior systemic or radiation treatment. Patients had HPV-negative, locally advanced oral cavity squamous cell carcinoma. V trimming: 7 bases; J trimming: 2 bases; junction bases outside the gene matches: 4. The CDR3 runs to 14 residues. Germline V gene data show CDR1 as LNHDA and CDR2 as SQIVND (reference sequence).

The clonotype comes from a person between 35 and 79 years old with oral cavity squamous cell carcinoma. This sequence joins TRBV19 and TRBJ1-5; 8 bases are a match to TRBD1. Sequenced material: PBMCs, taken after nivolumab (anti-PD-1) treatment. In DNA, the CDR3 is TGTGCCAGTACCCACAGGGGGGGCAATCAGCCCCAGCATTTT. This codes for CASTHRGGNQPQHF.